The T cell receptor (beta chain) under discussion was sequenced for a study of a mutant IDH1 vaccine in newly diagnosed glioma (dated by TCRdb to the early 2020s). Looking at the study overall: Across visits V03 through V10, patients got a total of eight vaccinations, given in weeks 1, 3, 5, 7, 11, 15, 19 and 23. Peripheral blood was drawn at six visits: V03 (baseline), V05, V07, V10, V12 and V13. Vaccination began 4-6 weeks after radiotherapy alone, or alongside temozolomide cycles in the chemotherapy-containing groups. Longitudinal TCRB deep sequencing was done for 25 to 30 treated patients, wherever samples were available for exploratory analyses. Prior to enrollment, standard therapy consisting of radiotherapy alone, temozolomide alone, or radiochemotherapy with temozolomide had been administered to patients, with the combination being received by most patients. Of the roughly 34 treated patients, approximately 62% were male and around 40% were female, and the mean age was roughly 38 years. Findings and caveats that apply to the study as a whole: The authors noted that analyses of patient blood samples could not be reproduced because of sample limitations. Vaccine-induced immune responses across multiple MHC alleles were detected in 93.3% of patients. No apparent relationship was observed between pseudoprogression and alterations in the top peripheral T cell clonotypes detected by TCRB sequencing. PBMC samples for TCRB deep sequencing were selected based on availability.

CDR1 and CDR2 were assigned from the germline V gene (reference sequence) as SGHAT and FQDESV. Counted from cysteine to phenylalanine, this CDR3 has 15 amino acids. Only the CDR3 DNA stays, 45 bases, in frame from base 1. The junction shows trimming of 4 bases on V and 0 bases on J, and the gene matches do not reach 5 bases of it. A note on this clone: Its target antigen remains unknown. Base-call qualities are not available, and no considerably larger clone is one nucleotide away.

Library construction relied on the immunoSEQ multiplex PCR assay. Following the manufacturer's protocol, the hsTCRB Kit was used to amplify rearranged TCR beta chain sequences. TCRB libraries were sequenced on an Illumina MiSeq. In the original analysis: The kit vendor's proprietary platform handled demultiplexing, trimming and gene mapping. TCRdb re-hosts the immuneACCESS table, in-frame sequences only. Its copies lack some clones; in the studies checked, an unresolved V gene accounts for under half of them, and the cause for the rest is not known. Clonal size and the V and J genes are those of that table, whereas D and trimming came from the DNA. In all, the sample holds about 81,000 clones, and roughly 85% of those were seen once. Roughly 2% of the sample belongs to the ten largest clones. The time point label for this specimen denotes: week 23, last vaccination. A 20-mer mutant IDH1 peptide at 300 micrograms in Montanide made up each vaccine dose, which was injected subcutaneously together with topical imiquimod. Donors had newly diagnosed WHO grade 3 or 4 IDH1-mutant astrocytomas with loss of nuclear ATRX. The samples were drawn from NOA16, a multicentre, single-arm, open-label phase I trial in Germany that tested a mutant IDH1 peptide vaccine in humans for the first time. Genomic DNA for TCRB sequencing was extracted from EDTA blood using the DNeasy Blood and Tissue Kit.

This sample comprised PBMCs, obtained from a glioma patient whose treatment included an IDH1 peptide vaccine. This receptor chain uses TRBV11-1 and TRBJ1-1, and TRBD1 matches 7 of the central bases. The sequence was obtained from a man younger than 40 with glioma. Some clones in this sample may be carry-over from other donors' samples. Here is the DNA: TGTGCCAGCAGCTCTGGGGGACAGATGAACACTGAAGCTTTCTTT. Its protein product is CASSSGGQMNTEAFF.